The rows below give T cell receptor beta chains drawn from one sample of a study of CD8 T cells in ankylosing spondylitis. TCRdb reprocessed the 5' RACE reads with MiXCR, giving one entry per CDR3 protein. The data show 700,000 or so distinct CDR3 sequences, around a fifth seen once. The sample was blood, either unsorted or a sorted T cell fraction (not recorded which). The receptors originated from a male donor with ankylosing spondylitis. Each CDR3 is given without its conserved first and last residue. The order of the fields is CDR3 protein, J gene, V gene, D gene, CDR3 length. A D gene is named only where the DNA matches it firmly.

cdr3_aa: ASSEQETQY
j_call: TRBJ2-5
v_call: TRBV7-9
d_call: -
cdr3_length: 9

cdr3_aa: ATRGRGAREAF
j_call: TRBJ1-1
v_call: TRBV15
d_call: -
cdr3_length: 11

cdr3_aa: ASSWTPWSSYEQY
j_call: TRBJ2-7
v_call: TRBV7-4
d_call: -
cdr3_length: 13

cdr3_aa: ASSYSPTGGAF
j_call: TRBJ1-1
v_call: TRBV6-6
d_call: -
cdr3_length: 11

cdr3_aa: ASSRVGYGYT
j_call: TRBJ1-2
v_call: TRBV9
d_call: -
cdr3_length: 10

cdr3_aa: ASSYSWFTDTQY
j_call: TRBJ2-3
v_call: TRBV6-2/TRBV6-3
d_call: -
cdr3_length: 12

cdr3_aa: ASSYGGTGFYEQY
j_call: TRBJ2-7
v_call: TRBV6-5
d_call: TRBD1
cdr3_length: 13

cdr3_aa: ASSHGREVF
j_call: TRBJ2-1
v_call: TRBV4-1
d_call: -
cdr3_length: 9

cdr3_aa: ASSVGTGGGNEQF
j_call: TRBJ2-1
v_call: TRBV9
d_call: -
cdr3_length: 13

cdr3_aa: AWRRFTNGKLF
j_call: TRBJ1-4
v_call: TRBV30
d_call: -
cdr3_length: 11

cdr3_aa: ASSPSMHTQY
j_call: TRBJ2-3
v_call: TRBV4-1
d_call: -
cdr3_length: 10

cdr3_aa: ASRTHRAGNMNTEAF
j_call: TRBJ1-1
v_call: TRBV6-1
d_call: -
cdr3_length: 15

cdr3_aa: ASSPEGGMETNQPQH
j_call: TRBJ1-5
v_call: TRBV7-2
d_call: -
cdr3_length: 15

cdr3_aa: ASSASARQGASYNEQF
j_call: TRBJ2-1
v_call: TRBV11-2
d_call: TRBD1
cdr3_length: 16

cdr3_aa: ASSFSGTVYEQY
j_call: TRBJ2-7
v_call: TRBV5-1
d_call: TRBD1
cdr3_length: 12

cdr3_aa: SVDQTDTQY
j_call: TRBJ2-3
v_call: TRBV29-1
d_call: -
cdr3_length: 9

cdr3_aa: ASRLRGQNEKLF
j_call: TRBJ1-4
v_call: TRBV5-1
d_call: TRBD1
cdr3_length: 12

cdr3_aa: ASSLTGVDSPLH
j_call: TRBJ1-6
v_call: TRBV7-2
d_call: TRBD1
cdr3_length: 12

cdr3_aa: ASTFGGGGTGELF
j_call: TRBJ2-2
v_call: TRBV5-1
d_call: TRBD2
cdr3_length: 13

cdr3_aa: ASSETNWVIGPSSYNEQF
j_call: TRBJ2-1
v_call: TRBV6-1
d_call: -
cdr3_length: 18

cdr3_aa: ASSADTNSYEQY
j_call: TRBJ2-7
v_call: TRBV13
d_call: -
cdr3_length: 12

cdr3_aa: ASRQSGQDNEQF
j_call: TRBJ2-1
v_call: TRBV6-2/TRBV6-3
d_call: TRBD1
cdr3_length: 12

cdr3_aa: ASGLRDQPQH
j_call: TRBJ1-5
v_call: TRBV12-5
d_call: -
cdr3_length: 10

cdr3_aa: ASSMGLAGAQPTDTQY
j_call: TRBJ2-3
v_call: TRBV5-1
d_call: TRBD2
cdr3_length: 16

cdr3_aa: ASSRRTGGDGKLF
j_call: TRBJ1-4
v_call: TRBV7-9
d_call: TRBD1
cdr3_length: 13